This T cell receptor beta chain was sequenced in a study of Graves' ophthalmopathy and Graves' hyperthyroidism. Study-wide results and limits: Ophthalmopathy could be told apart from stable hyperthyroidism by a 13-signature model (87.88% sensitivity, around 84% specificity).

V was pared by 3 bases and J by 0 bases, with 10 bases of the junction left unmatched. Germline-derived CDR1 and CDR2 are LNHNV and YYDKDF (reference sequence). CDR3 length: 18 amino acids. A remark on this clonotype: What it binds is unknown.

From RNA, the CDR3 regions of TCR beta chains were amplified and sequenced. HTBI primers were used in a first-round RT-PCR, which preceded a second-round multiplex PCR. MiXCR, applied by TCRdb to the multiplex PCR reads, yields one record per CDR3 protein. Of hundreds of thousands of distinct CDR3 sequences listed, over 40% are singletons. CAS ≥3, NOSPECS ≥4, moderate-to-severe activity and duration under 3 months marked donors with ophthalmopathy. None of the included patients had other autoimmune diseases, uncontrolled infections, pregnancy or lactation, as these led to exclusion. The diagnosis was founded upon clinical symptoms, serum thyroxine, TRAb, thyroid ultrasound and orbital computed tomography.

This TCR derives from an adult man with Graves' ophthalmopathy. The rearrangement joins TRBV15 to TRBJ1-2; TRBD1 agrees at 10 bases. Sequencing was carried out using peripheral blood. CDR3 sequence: CATSSPPGQGNSNYGYTF. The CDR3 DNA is TGTGCCACCAGCAGTCCCCCGGGACAGGGGAACTCTAACTATGGCTACACCTTC. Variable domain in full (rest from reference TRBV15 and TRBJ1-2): DAMVIQNPRYQVTQFGKPVTLSCSQTLNHNVMYWYQQKSSQAPKLLFHYYDKDFNNEADTPDNFQSRRPNTSFCFLDIRSPGLGDTAMYLCATSSPPGQGNSNYGYTFGSGTRLTVV.